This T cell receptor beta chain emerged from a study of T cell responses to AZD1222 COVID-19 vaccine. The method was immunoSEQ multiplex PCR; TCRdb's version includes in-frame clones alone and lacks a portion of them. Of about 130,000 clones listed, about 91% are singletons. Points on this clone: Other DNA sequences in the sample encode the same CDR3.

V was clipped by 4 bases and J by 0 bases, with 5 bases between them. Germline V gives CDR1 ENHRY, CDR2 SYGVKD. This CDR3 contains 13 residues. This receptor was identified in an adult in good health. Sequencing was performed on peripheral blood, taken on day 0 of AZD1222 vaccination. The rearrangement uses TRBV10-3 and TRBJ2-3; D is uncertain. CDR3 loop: CAISASSTDTQYF. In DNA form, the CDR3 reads TGTGCCATCAGTGCGTCTAGCACAGATACGCAGTATTTT.